Shown below are 8 T cell receptor beta chains from a single sample sequenced in a study of shared clonotypes between healthy human individuals. Sequencing used immunoSEQ multiplex PCR; TCRdb keeps in-frame clones, though not all of them. This sample has about 2.1 million clones, with roughly 91% found just once. CD45RO-negative cells were positively selected for CCR7, leaving out terminally differentiated effector memory CD45RA+ cells. Sequences were obtained from naive CD8+ T cells from PBMCs. These receptors all stem from a man in his late teens or twenties in good health. Some clones in this sample may be carry-over from other donors' samples.

This clone was observed a single time. V and J are TRBV5-6 and TRBJ1-1; D gene unclear. From germline, CDR1 is SGHDT and CDR2 YYEEEE. The germline V and J ends were trimmed by 5 bases and 8 bases, with 13 bases remaining between them. This CDR3 spans 12 amino acids. CDR3 residues: CASSFNWGEAFF. CDR3 nucleotide sequence: TGTGCCAGCAGTTTCAACTGGGGAGAAGCTTTCTTT.

The chain has TRBV9 and TRBJ2-6; weak D call: TRBD2 (5 bases). Trimming stripped 3 bases from V and 2 bases from J, with 18 bases between. The CDR3 extends over 18 amino acids. The germline CDR1 and CDR2 sequences are SGDLS and YYNGEE. The CDR3 reads CASSASGGPGPGANVLTF. The CDR3 nucleotides read TGTGCCAGCAGCGCCTCGGGCGGGCCTGGGCCTGGGGCCAACGTCCTGACTTTC.

The chain uses TRBV4-1 and TRBJ2-7, with TRBD1 matching over 9 bases. V was pared by 9 bases and J by 3 bases, with 3 bases of the junction left unmatched. Germline-derived CDR1 and CDR2 are MGHRA and YSYEKL. The CDR3 loop spans 12 amino acids. The CDR3 coding sequence is TGCGCCAGTGGGACAGGGAACTACGAGCAGTACTTC. The encoded protein is CASGTGNYEQYF.

The chain uses TRBV19 and TRBJ1-4; D is ambiguous. Germline-derived CDR1 and CDR2 are LNHDA and SQIVND (reference sequence). The CDR3 is made up of 14 amino acids. V lost 5 bases to trimming and J lost 5 bases, with 12 bases between them. The CDR3 is CASSFRGINEKLFF. CDR3 in DNA: TGTGCCAGTAGTTTCCGGGGAATAAATGAAAAACTGTTTTTT.

To note about this clone: Distinct nucleotide sequences in the sample also encode this CDR3. CDR3 sequence (DNA): TGCAGCGTCCTGACAGGGAGGGGTGGCTACACCTTC. Translating gives CSVLTGRGGYTF. J is TRBJ1-2 and V is TRBV29-1; TRBD1 aligns across 7 bases. The V and J ends lost 6 bases and 7 bases, in that order; junction bases with no gene match: 8. This CDR3 has 12 residues. Germline V gene data show CDR1 as SQVTM and CDR2 as ANQGSEA.

CDR3 residues: CASSLYRGGTGELFF. The DNA for the CDR3 is TGTGCCAGCAGTTTATACAGGGGAGGCACCGGGGAGCTGTTTTTT. The rearrangement uses TRBV6-5 and TRBJ2-2, with D possibly matching TRBD1 (7 bases). Trimming shortened V by 4 bases and J by 4 bases, and 13 bases separated the two germline ends. Germline V gene sequence: CDR1 MNHEY, CDR2 SVGAGI. This CDR3 has 15 amino acids.

The chain recombines TRBV6-5 with TRBJ1-1; no definite D call. This CDR3 has 13 amino acids. Trimming took off 6 bases at V and 7 bases at J, with 15 bases between the two ends. From germline, CDR1 is MNHEY and CDR2 SVGAGI. CDR3 nucleotides: TGTGCCAGCAGGCCGGTTCCGAGCCTTGAAGCTTTCTTT. Protein sequence: CASRPVPSLEAFF.

The chain combines TRBV29-1 with TRBJ2-2; no reliable D call. V was shortened by 7 bases and J by 7 bases, with 10 bases between the two germline ends. CDR3 length: 11 residues. CDR1 is SQVTM and CDR2 is ANQGSEA in the germline V gene. CDR3 coding DNA: TGCAGCGGATGGGGTATCGGGGAGCTGTTTTTT. Its protein is CSGWGIGELFF.